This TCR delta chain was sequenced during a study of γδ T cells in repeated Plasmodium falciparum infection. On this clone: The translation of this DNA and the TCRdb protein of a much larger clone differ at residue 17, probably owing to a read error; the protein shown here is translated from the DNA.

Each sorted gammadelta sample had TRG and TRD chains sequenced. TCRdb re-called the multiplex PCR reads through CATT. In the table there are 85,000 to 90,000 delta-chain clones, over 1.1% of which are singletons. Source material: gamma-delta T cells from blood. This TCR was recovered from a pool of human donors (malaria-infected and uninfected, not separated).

CDR3 protein: CALGDLRPSRTYWGSPCVNTDKLIF. CDR3 nucleotide sequence: TGTGCTCTTGGGGACCTACGGCCTTCCCGAACCTACTGGGGGTCTCCCTGCGTGAACACCGATAAACTCATCTTT. This sequence joins TRDV1 and TRDJ1; TRDD3 matches 8 bases. The J gene, absent from TCRdb, was called here by matching the DNA to germline. The germline V gene encodes CDR1 TSWWSYY and CDR2 QGS. The CDR3 runs 25 residues. J was trimmed by 0 bases and V by 3 bases; bases with no gene match: 33.